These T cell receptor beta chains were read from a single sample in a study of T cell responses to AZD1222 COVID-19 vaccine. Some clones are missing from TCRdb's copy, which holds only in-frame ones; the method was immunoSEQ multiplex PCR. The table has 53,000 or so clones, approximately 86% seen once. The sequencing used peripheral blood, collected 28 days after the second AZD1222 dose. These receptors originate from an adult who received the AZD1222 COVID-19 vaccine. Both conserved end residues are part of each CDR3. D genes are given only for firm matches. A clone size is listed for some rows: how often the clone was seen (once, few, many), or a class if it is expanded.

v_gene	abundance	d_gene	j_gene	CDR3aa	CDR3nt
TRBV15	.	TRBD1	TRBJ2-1	CATSRDPTGGISYNEQFF	TGTGCCACCAGCAGAGATCCGACAGGGGGTATTTCCTACAATGAGCAGTTCTTC
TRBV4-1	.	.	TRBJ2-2	CASSQYKRATLSGELFF	TGCGCCAGCAGCCAATATAAGAGGGCCACTTTAAGCGGGGAGCTGTTTTTT
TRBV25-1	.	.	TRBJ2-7	CASSGGDEQYF	TGTGCCTCGTCGGGGGGCGACGAGCAGTACTTC
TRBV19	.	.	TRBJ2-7	CASSIDLGSYYEQYF	TGTGCCAGTAGTATAGATCTCGGCAGTTACTACGAGCAGTACTTC
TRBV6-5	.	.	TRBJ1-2	CASSFFGGESYGYTF	TGTGCCAGCAGTTTCTTCGGGGGGGAATCCTATGGCTACACCTTC
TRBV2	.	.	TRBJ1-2	CASSLSGNYGYTF	TGTGCCAGCAGTCTCTCGGGGAACTATGGCTACACCTTC
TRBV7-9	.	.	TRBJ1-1	CASSPGGHMNTEAFF	TGTGCCAGCAGCCCTGGTGGCCACATGAACACTGAAGCTTTCTTT
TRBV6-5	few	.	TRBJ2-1	CASSYLEGNEQFF	TGTGCCAGCAGTTATCTTGAGGGCAATGAGCAGTTCTTC
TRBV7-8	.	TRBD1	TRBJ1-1	CASSLGPGGLNTEAFF	TGTGCCAGCAGCTTAGGCCCAGGGGGATTAAACACTGAAGCTTTCTTT
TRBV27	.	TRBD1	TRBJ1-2	CASSPRTGIYGYTF	TGTGCCAGCAGTCCCCGGACAGGGATCTATGGCTACACCTTC
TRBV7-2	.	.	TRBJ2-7	CASSFGGSYEQYF	TGTGCCAGCAGCTTTGGAGGGTCCTACGAGCAGTACTTC
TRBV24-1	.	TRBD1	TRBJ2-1	CATSDTGGTAYNEQFF	TGTGCCACCAGTGATACAGGGGGCACCGCCTACAATGAGCAGTTCTTC
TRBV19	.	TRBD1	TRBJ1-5	CASSIGGDRAQPQHF	TGTGCCAGTAGTATTGGCGGTGACAGGGCTCAGCCCCAGCATTTT
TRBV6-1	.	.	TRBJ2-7	CASSEGPAGYEQYF	TGTGCCAGCAGTGAAGGTCCCGCGGGCTACGAGCAGTACTTC
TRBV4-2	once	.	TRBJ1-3	CASSLDGPRSGNTIYF	TGTGCCAGCAGCCTGGACGGCCCCAGGTCAGGAAACACCATATATTTT
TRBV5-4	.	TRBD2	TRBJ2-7	CASSLGLANPYEQYF	TGTGCCAGCAGCTTGGGACTAGCGAATCCCTACGAGCAGTACTTC
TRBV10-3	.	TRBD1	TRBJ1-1	CAISESGTGGKTEAFF	TGTGCCATCAGTGAGTCTGGTACAGGGGGGAAAACTGAAGCTTTCTTT
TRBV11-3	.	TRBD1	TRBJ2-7	CASSLIGDSSYEQYF	TGTGCCAGCAGCTTAATCGGGGACAGTTCCTACGAGCAGTACTTC
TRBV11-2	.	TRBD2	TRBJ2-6	CASRLGGVSSGANVLTF	TGTGCCAGCAGGCTGGGGGGGGTTAGCTCTGGGGCCAACGTCCTGACTTTC
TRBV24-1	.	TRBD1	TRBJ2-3	CATSDLLDRVYDTQYF	TGTGCCACCAGTGATTTGCTCGACAGGGTGTACGATACGCAGTATTTT
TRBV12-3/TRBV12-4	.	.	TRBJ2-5	CASTRDGQETQYF	TGTGCCAGCACCAGGGACGGCCAAGAGACCCAGTACTTC
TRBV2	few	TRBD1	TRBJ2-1	CASSEYLRQGEMARNNEQFF	TGTGCCAGCAGTGAATACTTGCGACAGGGGGAGATGGCAAGGAACAATGAGCAGTTCTTC
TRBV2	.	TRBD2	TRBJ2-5	CASKELAGNQETQYF	TGTGCCAGCAAGGAACTAGCGGGCAATCAAGAGACCCAGTACTTC
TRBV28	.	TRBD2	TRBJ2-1	CASKSLAEQTSNEQFF	TGTGCCAGCAAGAGTCTAGCGGAGCAAACTTCCAATGAGCAGTTCTTC
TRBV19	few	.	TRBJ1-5	CASSVGGQINQPQHF	TGTGCCAGTAGTGTAGGGGGACAAATCAATCAGCCCCAGCATTTT
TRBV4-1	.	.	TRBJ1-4	CASSTIVGEKLFF	TGCGCCAGCAGTACCATTGTCGGTGAAAAACTGTTTTTT
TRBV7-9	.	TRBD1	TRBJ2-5	CASSLAGTDQETQYF	TGTGCCAGCAGCTTAGCCGGGACAGACCAAGAGACCCAGTACTTC
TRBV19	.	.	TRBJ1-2	CASSPDSRNYGYTF	TGTGCCAGTAGCCCGGACAGTCGGAACTATGGCTACACCTTC
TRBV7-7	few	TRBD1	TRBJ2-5	CASSRRQGVRGRETQYF	TGTGCCAGCAGCCGTCGACAGGGGGTACGAGGGAGAGAGACCCAGTACTTC
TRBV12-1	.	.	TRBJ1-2	CASSPESGTGGLGLYGYTF	TGTGCCAGCAGCCCCGAATCCGGGACAGGAGGTTTGGGGCTCTATGGCTACACCTTC
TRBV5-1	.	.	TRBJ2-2	CASGPLGLGTGELFF	TGCGCCAGCGGACCACTAGGGCTCGGCACCGGGGAGCTGTTTTTT
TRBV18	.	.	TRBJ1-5	CASSPTPWDRQPQHF	TGTGCCAGCTCACCAACACCCTGGGATCGGCAGCCCCAGCATTTT
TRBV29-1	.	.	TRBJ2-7	CSVEGPGHEQYF	TGCAGCGTTGAAGGGCCGGGCCACGAGCAGTACTTC
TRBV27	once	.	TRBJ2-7	CASSLGDNLAYEQYF	TGTGCCAGCAGTTTAGGGGACAACCTGGCCTACGAGCAGTACTTC
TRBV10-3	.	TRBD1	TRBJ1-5	CAISQQGEAQPQHF	TGTGCCATCAGTCAACAGGGGGAGGCTCAGCCCCAGCATTTT
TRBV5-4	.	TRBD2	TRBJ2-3	CASSLAGTSGSVDTQYF	TGTGCCAGCAGCTTGGCCGGGACTAGCGGGAGTGTGGATACGCAGTATTTT
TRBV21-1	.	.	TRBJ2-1	CASSRQRLGGSNEQFF	TGTGCCAGCAGCAGGCAGAGACTAGGGGGTTCCAATGAGCAGTTCTTC
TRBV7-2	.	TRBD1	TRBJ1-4	CASSPDRGRNEKLFF	TGTGCCAGCAGCCCAGACAGGGGGCGAAATGAAAAACTGTTTTTT
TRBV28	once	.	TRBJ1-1	CASTWLSEAFF	TGTGCCAGCACGTGGCTCTCTGAAGCTTTCTTT
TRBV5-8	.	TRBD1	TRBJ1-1	CASSFFSGTGNTEAFF	TGTGCCAGCAGCTTCTTTTCCGGGACAGGGAACACTGAAGCTTTCTTT
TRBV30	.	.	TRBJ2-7	CAWTPGGGRFGYEQYF	TGTGCCTGGACCCCAGGGGGCGGGAGATTTGGCTACGAGCAGTACTTC
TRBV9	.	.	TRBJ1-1	CASSVGTGQNTEAFF	TGTGCCAGCAGCGTAGGTACGGGGCAGAACACTGAAGCTTTCTTT
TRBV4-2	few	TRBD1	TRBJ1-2	CASSSPGQDYGYTF	TGTGCCAGCAGCTCTCCGGGACAGGACTATGGCTACACCTTC
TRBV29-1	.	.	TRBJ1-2	CSVTPPGFYNYGYTF	TGCAGCGTCACTCCCCCGGGGTTCTATAACTATGGCTACACCTTC
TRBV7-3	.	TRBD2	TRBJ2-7	CASSPLAGGPGEQYF	TGTGCCAGCAGCCCCTTGGCGGGAGGGCCTGGCGAGCAGTACTTC
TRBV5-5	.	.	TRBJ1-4	CASSLGYSGAGDEKLFF	TGTGCCAGCAGCTTAGGATACTCCGGGGCCGGGGATGAAAAACTGTTTTTT
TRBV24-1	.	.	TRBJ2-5	CATGFRETQYF	TGTGCCACCGGTTTCCGAGAGACCCAGTACTTC
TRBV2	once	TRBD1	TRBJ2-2	CASTRTGQGNTGELFF	TGTGCCAGCACCCGAACGGGACAGGGGAACACCGGGGAGCTGTTTTTT
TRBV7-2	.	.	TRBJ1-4	CASSFQGSGEKLFF	TGTGCCAGCAGCTTCCAGGGGTCAGGGGAAAAACTGTTTTTT
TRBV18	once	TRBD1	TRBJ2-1	CASSPLTGGVENEQFF	TGTGCCAGCTCACCACTGACAGGGGGGGTAGAAAATGAGCAGTTCTTC
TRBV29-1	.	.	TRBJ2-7	CSVEGRYEQYF	TGCAGCGTTGAGGGCAGATACGAGCAGTACTTC
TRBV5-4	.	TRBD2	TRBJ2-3	CASSLDSGRATDTQYF	TGTGCCAGCAGCTTGGATAGCGGGAGGGCGACAGATACGCAGTATTTT